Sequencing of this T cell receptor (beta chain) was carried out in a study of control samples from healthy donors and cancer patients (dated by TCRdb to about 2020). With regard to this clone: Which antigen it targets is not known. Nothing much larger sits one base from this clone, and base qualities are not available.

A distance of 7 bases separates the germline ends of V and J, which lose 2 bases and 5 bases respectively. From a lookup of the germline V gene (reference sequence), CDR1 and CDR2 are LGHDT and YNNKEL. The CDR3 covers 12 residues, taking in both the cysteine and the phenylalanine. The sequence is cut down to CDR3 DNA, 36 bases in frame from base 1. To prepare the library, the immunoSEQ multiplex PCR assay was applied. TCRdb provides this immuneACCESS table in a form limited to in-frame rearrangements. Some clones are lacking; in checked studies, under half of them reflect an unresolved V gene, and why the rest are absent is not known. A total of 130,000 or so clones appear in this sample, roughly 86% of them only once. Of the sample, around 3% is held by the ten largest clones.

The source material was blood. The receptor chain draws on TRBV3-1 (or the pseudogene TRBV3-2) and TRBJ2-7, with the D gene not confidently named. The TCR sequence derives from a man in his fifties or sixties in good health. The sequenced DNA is TGTGCCAGCAGCCAACGTACCCACGAGCAGTACTTC. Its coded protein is CASSQRTHEQYF.